This T cell receptor beta chain was sequenced during a study of blood T cell repertoires in COVID-19. The overall study: The United States, Italy and Spain were the sources of the acute and convalescent COVID-19 samples. The analysed material was cDNA or gDNA that came from T cells, B-cell-depleted T cells, or PBMCs.

Authors' analysis steps: Nucleated cell counts were estimated from reference gene primer amplification. Clones were read by immunoSEQ multiplex PCR, and TCRdb kept only the in-frame ones, dropping some. V and J calls and clone size are as listed in that table; D and trimming were resolved from the DNA. The profile covers roughly 62,000 clones, with roughly 80% appearing a single time and about 20% taken by the ten largest. This clone has just one count. The CDR3 is 14 amino acids. Trimming pared 4 bases from V and 3 bases from J, leaving 14 bases between. CDR1 and CDR2 from the germline V gene are SQVTM and ANQGSEA.

The rearrangement joins TRBV29-1 to TRBJ2-3, with no clear D. The sample comprised peripheral blood. This clonotype originated in a man aged 55 to 69 with acute or convalescent COVID-19. CDR3 sequence reads: CSVAPVVRTDTQYF. The CDR3 DNA follows: TGCAGCGTTGCGCCTGTTGTGCGAACAGATACGCAGTATTTT.